This TCR beta chain appears in the sequencing data of a study of T cell responses to AZD1222 COVID-19 vaccine. In the study overall: Second-dose groups at about 4 or about 12 weeks were pooled. Study-wide results and limits: Among those given AZD1222, only six were seropositive at baseline. White British donors predominated, females outnumbered males, and clonal diversity was possibly underestimated. Vaccine-related CD4 TCRs covered spike, predominating at 160-218 and 743-854.

TCRdb's copy holds only in-frame clones and misses some; the assay was immunoSEQ multiplex PCR. Found here are around 130,000 clones, over 90% of them singletons; the top ten hold about 5%. In germline, CDR1 is ENHRY, CDR2 SYGVKD. There are 14 residues in the CDR3. The V end lost 6 bases, the J end lost 0 bases, and 8 bases lay between the germline ends. Details on this clone: The target antigen is unknown.

The chain links TRBV10-3 to TRBJ2-2, with D hard to call. The origin of this receptor is an adult in good health. Material: peripheral blood, obtained on day 0 of AZD1222 vaccination. The CDR3 protein is CAIRRNTNTGELFF. CDR3 DNA: TGTGCCATCAGGCGGAATACGAACACCGGGGAGCTGTTTTTT.